One T cell receptor beta chain is described in this entry. This sample was taken from a study of cytomegalovirus exposure and HLA in healthy donors. With 60 Vbeta and 13 Jbeta primers, the PCR was carried out. Sequencing used immunoSEQ multiplex PCR; TCRdb keeps in-frame clones, though not all of them. The sample includes under 150,000 clones, approximately 74% of them seen just once. The sample taken for sequencing was PBMCs. The origin of this receptor is a woman in her forties in good health and CMV-seropositive.

CDR3 amino acids: CASSLGSGDNSPLHF. The DNA of the CDR3 is TGCGCCAGCAGTCTTGGGTCGGGGGATAATTCACCCCTCCACTTT. The V call is TRBV5-1, the J call TRBJ1-6, with D perhaps TRBD1 (5 bases). Germline CDR1 and CDR2: SGHRS and YFSETQ. The CDR3 is 15 amino acids. Trimming pared 5 bases from V and 5 bases from J, leaving 14 bases between.